Each of the 16 T cell receptor beta chains below was sequenced from the same sample in a study of blood T cell repertoires in COVID-19. Some clones are missing from TCRdb's copy, which holds only in-frame ones; the method was immunoSEQ multiplex PCR. The sample carries some 200,000 clones, roughly four fifths recorded once. Sequenced material: peripheral blood. These receptor sequences come from a woman in her 30s who had recovered from COVID-19.

This clone has just a few counts. The chain joins TRBV7-9 to TRBJ1-2; TRBD1 aligns across 8 bases. J lost 5 bases, V lost 4 bases, and 9 bases had no gene match. Germline values: CDR1 SEHNR, CDR2 FQNEAQ (reference sequence). The CDR3 covers 15 residues. The CDR3 loop reads CASSSGTGRAYGYTF. The CDR3 coding sequence is TGTGCCAGCAGCTCCGGGACAGGCAGAGCTTATGGCTACACCTTC.

The J gene is TRBJ2-7, the V gene TRBV14; 8 bases are a match to TRBD1. Germline CDR1 and CDR2: SGHDN and FVKESK. This CDR3 has 12 residues. In DNA, the CDR3 is TGTGCAAGGCAGGGACAGGCCTACGAGCAGTACTTC. It translates to CARQGQAYEQYF.

There are a few counts of this clone. This chain links TRBV3-1 (or the pseudogene TRBV3-2) with TRBJ2-7, with D maybe TRBD2 (6 bases). The CDR3 has 15 residues. CDR1 is LGHDT and CDR2 is YNNKEL in the germline V gene (reference sequence). The V end was cut by 2 bases, the J end by 0 bases, with 11 bases between. The CDR3 loop reads CASSQIAGSSYEQYF. The CDR3 DNA sequence: TGTGCCAGCAGCCAAATCGCGGGAAGCTCCTACGAGCAGTACTTC.

This clone has just a few counts. The J gene is TRBJ1-1, the V gene TRBV28, with a possible D match to TRBD1 (5 bases). V lost 5 bases and J lost 8, with 21 bases in between. CDR3 length: 15 residues. Germline values: CDR1 MDHEN, CDR2 SYDVKM. The CDR3 reads CASSPPGRGRIEAFF. Here the CDR3 DNA reads TGTGCCAGCAGTCCTCCAGGGCGGGGGAGGATCGAAGCTTTCTTT.

The chain couples TRBV5-6 to TRBJ1-1; D possibly corresponds to TRBD1 (6 bases). Trimming removed 4 bases at V and 10 bases at J, with 14 bases between. Looked up from germline, CDR1 is SGHDT and CDR2 is YYEEEE. The CDR3 spans 12 residues. The CDR3 spells CASSLQGIGAFF. The CDR3 DNA reads as TGTGCCAGCAGCCTCCAGGGGATAGGAGCTTTCTTT.

The rearrangement links TRBV4-1 to TRBJ2-1, with 13 nucleotides matching TRBD2. The V segment lost 3 bases and the J segment 1 base; nucleotides outside the gene matches: 6. Germline values: CDR1 MGHRA, CDR2 YSYEKL. This CDR3 region has 18 residues. In nucleotides, the CDR3 is TGCGCCAGCAGCCAGCGGACTAGCGGGAGAGGATCCTACAATGAGCAGTTCTTC. It encodes CASSQRTSGRGSYNEQFF.

This clone has a handful of counts. The chain uses TRBV5-1 and TRBJ1-2; tentative D call: TRBD1 (6 bases). This CDR3 comprises 15 residues. With 3 bases removed from V and 1 base from J, the gap between germline ends came to 13 bases. Germline CDR1 reads SGHRS; CDR2 reads YFSETQ. The CDR3 here is CASSYEGVFNYGYTF. DNA for the CDR3: TGCGCCAGCAGCTACGAGGGGGTCTTTAACTATGGCTACACCTTC.

J is TRBJ1-1 and V is TRBV2; D unclear. CDR1 SNHLY and CDR2 FYNNEI come from the germline V gene. V was clipped by 7 bases and J by 1 base, with 16 bases between them. The CDR3 totals 15 residues. CDR3 sequence reads: CASTTAVVGNTEAFF. The CDR3 nucleotides read TGTGCCAGCACCACGGCGGTTGTGGGGAACACTGAAGCTTTCTTT.

The rearrangement links TRBV7-3 to TRBJ2-1; 10 positions match TRBD2. CDR1 is SGHTA and CDR2 is FQGTGA in the germline V gene. V lost 5 bases to trimming and J lost 5 bases; unmatched junction nucleotides: 6. The CDR3 spans 15 residues. CDR3 sequence reads: CASSPIAGGHNEQFF. Written as DNA, the CDR3 is TGTGCCAGCAGCCCGATAGCGGGAGGACACAATGAGCAGTTCTTC.

This clone was observed a handful of times. V usage is TRBV7-3 and J usage is TRBJ1-2; D is possibly TRBD1 (5 bases). Germline lookup yields CDR1 SGHTA and CDR2 FQGTGA. Trimming left V 2 bases short and J 0 bases short, with 10 bases between. CDR3 size: 15 residues. The CDR3 spells CASSLSGPTNYGYTF. The CDR3 region has the DNA TGTGCCAGCAGCTTATCAGGGCCCACTAACTATGGCTACACCTTC.

V gene TRBV6-5 combines with J gene TRBJ2-1; D ambiguous. V was trimmed by 6 bases and J by 4 bases, leaving 13 bases between them. The CDR3 spans 14 residues. The V gene's germline CDR1 is MNHEY and CDR2 SVGAGI. The CDR3 is CASRISFGYNEQFF. The CDR3 DNA reads as TGTGCCAGCAGGATAAGCTTCGGGTACAATGAGCAGTTCTTC.

The chain couples TRBV7-8 to TRBJ2-7; 8 bases fit TRBD1. With V trimmed by 5 bases and J by 4 bases, 1 base remained unmatched. This CDR3 comprises 12 residues. Germline V gene sequence: CDR1 SGHVS, CDR2 FQNEAQ. This CDR3 reads CASSRDRYEQYF. The DNA for the CDR3 is TGTGCCAGCAGCCGGGACAGGTACGAGCAGTACTTC.

The chain combines TRBV7-3 with TRBJ2-1; possibly TRBD1 for D (5 bases). V dropped 5 bases and J dropped 7 bases, with 21 bases sitting between them. CDR1 and CDR2 (germline): SGHTA, FQGTGA. CDR3 length equals 16 residues. CDR3 sequence: CASSPLPWQGGNEQFF. The DNA of the CDR3 is TGTGCCAGCAGCCCCCTCCCCTGGCAGGGTGGGAATGAGCAGTTCTTC.

CDR3 sequence (DNA): TGTGCCAGCAGCCCCGCAACGGGCGGCCGGGACATTAATTCACCCCTCCACTTT. It translates to CASSPATGGRDINSPLHF. The chain links TRBV5-6 to TRBJ1-6; D is possibly TRBD1 (6 bases). CDR1 SGHDT and CDR2 YYEEEE come from the germline V gene. The CDR3 totals 18 residues. The ends were cut back, 4 bases at V and 6 bases at J, with 23 bases in the middle.

This clone has a handful of counts. CDR3 region: CASSEGTGTRYEQYF. As DNA, the CDR3 is TGCGCCAGCAGTGAGGGGACAGGGACACGCTACGAGCAGTACTTC. The genes are TRBV10-1 and TRBJ2-7; 9 bases agree with TRBD1. The junction had 5 bases not matched to a gene; V was cut back by 2 bases and J by 3 bases. The germline V gene encodes CDR1 WNHNN and CDR2 SYGVQD (reference sequence). There are 15 residues in the CDR3.

This clone was seen a few times. V and J are TRBV5-1 and TRBJ1-6; 8 bases align to TRBD1. The V gene end was trimmed by 1 base and the J gene end by 7 bases; junction bases not matched to a gene: 7. The CDR3 consists of 16 residues. CDR1 SGHRS and CDR2 YFSETQ come from the germline V gene. CDR3 loop: CASSLTGQGQNSPLHF. The CDR3 nucleotides are TGCGCCAGCAGCTTGACAGGACAGGGACAGAATTCACCCCTCCACTTT.